This T cell receptor (beta chain) comes out of a study of shared clonotypes between healthy human individuals. Germline CDR1 ENHRY, CDR2 SYGVKD. Losses at the gene ends were 7 bases for V and 3 bases for J; bases not matched to a gene: 6. The CDR3 spans 14 residues. It was across several immunoSEQ plates that each subset's genomic DNA was evenly split. This table comes from immunoSEQ multiplex PCR, and its TCRdb copy is limited to in-frame clones, with some not included. This sample has 650,000 to 800,000 clones, with about two thirds found just once. The sequence was obtained from a woman in her thirties in good health. The sample comprised memory CD4+ T cells sorted from blood. Specified subset: CD45RA-negative fraction. The genes are TRBV10-3 and TRBJ2-7; 10 nucleotides match TRBD1. CDR3 DNA sequence: TGTGCCATCACTACAGGACAGGGGGTCTACGAGCAGTACTTC. It specifies CAITTGQGVYEQYF.